A selection of T cell receptor beta chains follows, all from one sample in a study of T cells in Graves' hyperthyroidism and ophthalmopathy. TCRdb reprocessed the multiplex PCR reads via MiXCR and lists one record per CDR3 protein. The table has about 290,000 distinct CDR3 sequences, 16% seen once. The source material was blood. Receptors originate from a man in his thirties or forties with Graves' hyperthyroidism. CDR3s include the opening cysteine and the closing phenylalanine or tryptophan. The order of the fields is clone size, V gene, D gene, J gene, CDR3 DNA, CDR3 protein. A D gene is named only where the DNA matches it firmly. Where a row states a size, it is once, few, many or the class of an expanded clone; other rows omit it.

clone_size: .; v_call: TRBV29-1; d_call: .; j_call: TRBJ1-3; cdr3_nt: TGCAGCGTTGACGATTTGAGGAGCTCTGGAAACACCATATATTTT; cdr3_aa: CSVDDLRSSGNTIYF
clone_size: many; v_call: TRBV12-3/TRBV12-4; d_call: .; j_call: TRBJ2-1; cdr3_nt: TGTGCCAGCAGTTGGGTCAATGAGCAGTTCTTC; cdr3_aa: CASSWVNEQFF
clone_size: few; v_call: TRBV9; d_call: TRBD1; j_call: TRBJ2-5; cdr3_nt: TGTGCCAGCAGCGTAGGTCCGGGACAGGGATCGGGAGAGACCCAGTACTTC; cdr3_aa: CASSVGPGQGSGETQYF
clone_size: few; v_call: TRBV15; d_call: .; j_call: TRBJ1-5; cdr3_nt: TGTGCCACCAGCAGGGACAACAATCAGCCCCAGCATTTT; cdr3_aa: CATSRDNNQPQHF
clone_size: many; v_call: TRBV18; d_call: .; j_call: TRBJ2-2; cdr3_nt: TGTGCCAGCTCACCACAAGGGCCCGGGGAGCTGTTTTTT; cdr3_aa: CASSPQGPGELFF
clone_size: many; v_call: TRBV5-1; d_call: TRBD2; j_call: TRBJ2-3; cdr3_nt: TGCGCCAGCAGCTTGCCGCGGGAGTCTAGCACAGATACGCAGTATTTT; cdr3_aa: CASSLPRESSTDTQYF
clone_size: .; v_call: TRBV24-1; d_call: .; j_call: TRBJ1-2; cdr3_nt: TGTGCCACCAGTGATTTGACGGGTGGCTACACCTTC; cdr3_aa: CATSDLTGGYTF
clone_size: many; v_call: TRBV6-6; d_call: .; j_call: TRBJ1-2; cdr3_nt: TGTGCCAGCGGACTTACTGGCGGCTACACCTTC; cdr3_aa: CASGLTGGYTF
clone_size: .; v_call: TRBV6-2/TRBV6-3; d_call: .; j_call: TRBJ2-2; cdr3_nt: TGTGCCAGCAGTTTCCTATTTCCGGGACCCTGGGAGACAATAACCGGGGAGCTGTTTTTT; cdr3_aa: CASSFLFPGPWETITGELFF
clone_size: .; v_call: TRBV7-8; d_call: .; j_call: TRBJ2-7; cdr3_nt: TGTGCCAGCAGCTTAGGTCGGAGTGCCTACGAGCAGTACTTC; cdr3_aa: CASSLGRSAYEQYF
clone_size: many; v_call: TRBV4-2; d_call: .; j_call: TRBJ1-1; cdr3_nt: TGTGCCAGCAGCCAAGTTCGAGGGACGAACACTGAAGCTTTCTTT; cdr3_aa: CASSQVRGTNTEAFF